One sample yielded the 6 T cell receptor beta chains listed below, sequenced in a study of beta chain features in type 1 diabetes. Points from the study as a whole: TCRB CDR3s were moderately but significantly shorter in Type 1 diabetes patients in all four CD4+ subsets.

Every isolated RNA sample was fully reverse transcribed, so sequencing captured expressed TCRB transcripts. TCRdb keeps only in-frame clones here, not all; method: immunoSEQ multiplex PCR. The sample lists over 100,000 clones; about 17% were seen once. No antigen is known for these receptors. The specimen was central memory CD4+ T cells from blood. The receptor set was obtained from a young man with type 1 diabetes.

CDR3 coding DNA: TGTGCCAGCAGCCAGTATCTCGGCGAGCAGTACTTC. Amino acid sequence: CASSQYLGEQYF. The V and J genes are TRBV9 and TRBJ2-7; unclear D gene. The CDR3 spans 12 residues. The V end lost 4 bases, the J end lost 6 bases, and 11 bases lay between the germline ends. Per germline, CDR1 SGDLS and CDR2 YYNGEE.

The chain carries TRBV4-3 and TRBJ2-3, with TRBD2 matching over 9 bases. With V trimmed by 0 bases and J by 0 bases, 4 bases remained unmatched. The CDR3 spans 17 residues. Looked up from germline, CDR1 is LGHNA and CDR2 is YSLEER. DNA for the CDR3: TGCGCCAGCAGCCAAGAGGGACTAGCTTTTAGCACAGATACGCAGTATTTT. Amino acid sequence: CASSQEGLAFSTDTQYF.

For the CDR3, the DNA is TGTGCCAGCAGCGCCAACAGGGATTCTTTATACTCTGGAAACACCATATATTTT. Its protein is CASSANRDSLYSGNTIYF. The V and J genes are TRBV9 and TRBJ1-3; a possible D gene is TRBD1 (6 bases). Germline V lookup: CDR1 SGDLS, CDR2 YYNGEE. The CDR3 runs to 18 residues. V was trimmed by 3 bases and J by 0 bases, leaving 19 bases between them.

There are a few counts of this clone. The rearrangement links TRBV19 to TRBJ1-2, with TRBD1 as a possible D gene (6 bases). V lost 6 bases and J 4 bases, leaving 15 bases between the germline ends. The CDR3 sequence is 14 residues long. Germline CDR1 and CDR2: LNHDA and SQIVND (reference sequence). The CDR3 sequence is CASRRTADLYGYTF. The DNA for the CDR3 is TGTGCCAGTAGAAGGACAGCGGACCTCTATGGCTACACCTTC.

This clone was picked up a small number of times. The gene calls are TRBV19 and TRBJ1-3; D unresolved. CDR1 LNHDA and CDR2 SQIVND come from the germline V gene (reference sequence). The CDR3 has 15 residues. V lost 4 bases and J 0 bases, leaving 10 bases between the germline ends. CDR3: CASSTPGSSGNTIYF. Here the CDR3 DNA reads TGTGCCAGTAGTACACCAGGAAGCTCTGGAAACACCATATATTTT.

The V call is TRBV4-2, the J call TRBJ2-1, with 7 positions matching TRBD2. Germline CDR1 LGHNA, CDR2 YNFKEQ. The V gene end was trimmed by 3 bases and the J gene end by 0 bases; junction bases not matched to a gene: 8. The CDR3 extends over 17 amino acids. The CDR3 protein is CASSHSGTTSSYNEQFF. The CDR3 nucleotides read TGTGCCAGCAGCCACTCCGGGACTACGAGCTCCTACAATGAGCAGTTCTTC.